Following are 25 T cell receptor beta chains from one sample sequenced in a study of PD-1 blockade in classical Hodgkin lymphoma. Assay used: immunoSEQ multiplex PCR; TCRdb lists only in-frame clones, some missing. The sample has thousands of clones, more than 90% seen once. Documented time point: newly diagnosed, previously untreated cHL patient sample. Thawed PBMCs underwent magnetic negative selection to obtain purified CD8+ T cells. What was sequenced was CD8+ T cells from blood. These receptors were collected from a human donor with classical Hodgkin lymphoma.

This clone was observed a single time. Here the CDR3 reads CAWSVVYLNEQFF. The DNA for the CDR3 is TGTGCCTGGAGTGTAGTTTATCTCAATGAGCAGTTCTTC. J is TRBJ2-1 and V is TRBV30; D ambiguous. V was shortened by 0 bases and J by 6 bases, with 9 bases between the two germline ends. Germline values: CDR1 GTSNPN, CDR2 SVGIG (reference sequence). The CDR3 has 13 residues.

This chain uses TRBV28 with TRBJ1-6; TRBD1 is a possible D gene (6 bases). V lost 5 bases and J lost 7, with 12 bases in between. The CDR3 totals 14 residues. Germline CDR1 reads MDHEN; CDR2 reads SYDVKM. CDR3 residues: CASSTGSPNSPLHF. DNA of the CDR3: TGTGCCAGCAGTACAGGGAGCCCAAATTCACCCCTCCACTTT.

The chain links TRBV28 to TRBJ2-7; 15 bases line up with TRBD2. Germline V CDR1 and CDR2: MDHEN, SYDVKM. This CDR3 is 17 amino acids long. V shed 4 bases and J 10 bases; nucleotides not matched to a gene: 14. CDR3 sequence (DNA): TGTGCCAGCAGTTCCCTACCCCCTCGGACTAGCGGGAGGGCTCAGTACTTC. Its protein product is CASSSLPPRTSGRAQYF.

The chain couples TRBV5-8 to TRBJ2-7; either TRBD1 or TRBD2 may supply D (5 bases each). Germline V lookup: CDR1 SGHTS, CDR2 YDEGEE. V shed 1 base and J shed 2 bases, with 19 bases lying between them. This CDR3 comprises 17 residues. The CDR3 spells CASSLSMAWGIPYEQYF. In nucleotides, the CDR3 is TGTGCCAGCAGCTTGTCCATGGCGTGGGGGATTCCCTACGAGCAGTACTTC.

The chain recombines TRBV9 with TRBJ2-7; 7 positions agree with TRBD2. V trimming: 2 bases; J trimming: 7 bases; junction bases outside the gene matches: 9. The CDR3 sequence is 14 residues long. From germline, CDR1 is SGDLS and CDR2 YYNGEE. CDR3 amino acids: CASSVGDSGREQYF. The CDR3, as DNA: TGTGCCAGCAGCGTGGGGGACTCCGGGAGGGAGCAGTACTTC.

The chain has TRBV21-1 and TRBJ2-7; the table's TRBD1 call for D was not verified on the DNA. TRBV21-1 is shown as a pseudogene. The CDR3 has 14 residues. CDR3 region: CASSTRQGSYEQYF. The CDR3 DNA reads TGTGCCAGCAGCACCCGACAGGGATCATACGAGCAGTACTTC.

CDR3 region: CASSPARLAVYNEQFF. DNA for the CDR3: TGTGCCAGCAGCCCCGCTCGGCTAGCGGTTTACAATGAGCAGTTCTTC. The gene calls are TRBV11-2 and TRBJ2-1; 7 bases align to TRBD2. The V segment lost 5 bases and the J segment 4 bases; nucleotides outside the gene matches: 11. The germline gives CDR1 SGHAT, CDR2 FQNNGV. The CDR3 is 16 residues long.

The chain links TRBV2 to TRBJ2-1, with D tentatively TRBD1 (6 bases). The length of the CDR3 is 15 residues. CDR1 and CDR2 from the germline V gene are SNHLY and FYNNEI. Trimming shortened V by 4 bases and J by 2 bases, and 12 bases separated the two germline ends. In nucleotides, the CDR3 is TGTGCCAGCAGTGCCCGGGACACAACCTACAATGAGCAGTTCTTC. Amino acid sequence: CASSARDTTYNEQFF.

The chain employs TRBV15 and TRBJ2-1; D possibly matches TRBD1 or TRBD2 (5 bases each). Deletions cut 1 base from V and 4 bases from J, with 11 bases between. The CDR3 sequence is 15 residues long. Germline CDR1 LNHNV, CDR2 YYDKDF (reference sequence). The CDR3 DNA is TGTGCCACCAGCAGAGTATTGGGACCGTACAATGAGCAGTTCTTC. Residues: CATSRVLGPYNEQFF.

The V gene is TRBV2, the J gene TRBJ1-2; 7 bases align to TRBD1. Germline CDR1 SNHLY, CDR2 FYNNEI. The CDR3 sequence is 11 residues long. The V and J ends lost 7 bases and 12 bases, in that order; junction bases with no gene match: 8. In DNA form, the CDR3 reads TGTGCCAGCAACAGGGACAGAAGAGACACCTTC. This encodes CASNRDRRDTF.

This chain connects TRBV12-5 to TRBJ1-6; possible D gene TRBD1, 6 bases. This CDR3 comprises 17 residues. The V end lost 4 bases, the J end lost 0 bases, and 13 bases lay between the germline ends. CDR1 is LGHNT and CDR2 is FRNRAP in the germline V gene. In DNA, the CDR3 is TGTGCTAGTGGTTGGTGGGGGGCCAGCTCCTATAATTCACCCCTCCACTTT. As protein: CASGWWGASSYNSPLHF.

This chain connects TRBV28 to TRBJ2-3, with TRBD2 identical over 13 bases. Germline V CDR1 and CDR2: MDHEN, SYDVKM. The CDR3 length is 16 residues. Trimming took 3 bases from V and 6 from J; bases not matched to a gene: 6. The chain's CDR3 is CASSFLLAGGPDTQYF. CDR3 DNA: TGTGCCAGCAGTTTCCTACTAGCGGGAGGGCCCGATACGCAGTATTTT.

This clone has a single count. This CDR3 reads CASSPTDSYYGYTF. The CDR3 DNA reads as TGTGCCAGCAGCCCAACAGACAGCTACTATGGCTACACCTTC. V and J are TRBV7-6 and TRBJ1-2, with a weak D call TRBD1 (5 bases). Germline CDR1 and CDR2: SGHVS and FNYEAQ. The CDR3 runs to 14 residues. Deletions cut 5 bases from V and 3 bases from J, with 13 bases between.

The chain recombines TRBV7-2 with TRBJ1-2, with D perhaps TRBD1 (5 bases). The CDR3 runs to 16 residues. Germline V lookup: CDR1 SGHTA, CDR2 FQGNSA. V dropped 1 base and J dropped 3 bases, with 15 bases sitting between them. The CDR3 region has the DNA TGTGCCAGCAGCTTAGAGTTCGGGGGTTTAGACTATGGCTACACCTTC. Its translation: CASSLEFGGLDYGYTF.

The V gene is TRBV9, the J gene TRBJ1-1; 7 nucleotides line up with TRBD1. Trimming at V came to 4 bases and at J to 8 bases, leaving 17 bases not matched to a gene. CDR3 length: 16 amino acids. The V gene's germline CDR1 is SGDLS and CDR2 YYNGEE. CDR3 in amino acids: CASSLNEGQTSTEAFF. CDR3 sequence (DNA): TGTGCCAGCAGCCTAAACGAGGGACAGACGTCGACCGAAGCTTTCTTT. The full variable domain, with the rest looked up from reference TRBV9 and TRBJ1-1, is DSGVTQTPKHLITATGQRVTLRCSPRSGDLSVYWYQQSLDQGLQFLIQYYNGEERAKGNILERFSAQQFPDLHSELNLSSLELGDSALYFCASSLNEGQTSTEAFFGQGTRLTVV.

The chain uses TRBV28 and TRBJ2-2, with TRBD1 identical over 8 bases. Trimming cost V 6 bases and J 5 bases; bases outside gene matches: 8. The CDR3 extends over 15 amino acids. CDR1 and CDR2 from the germline V gene are MDHEN and SYDVKM. The CDR3: CASRNLDRVTGELFF. DNA for the CDR3: TGTGCCAGCAGGAACCTGGACAGGGTAACCGGGGAGCTGTTTTTT. The full variable domain, its missing parts supplied by reference TRBV28 and TRBJ2-2, is DVKVTQSSRYLVKRTGEKVFLECVQDMDHENMFWYRQDPGLGLRLIYFSYDVKMKEKGDIPEGYSVSREKKERFSLILESASTNQTSMYLCASRNLDRVTGELFFGEGSRLTVL.

The chain combines TRBV7-9 with TRBJ2-1; TRBD2 is a possible D gene (6 bases). V was trimmed by 1 base and J by 7 bases, leaving 14 bases between them. Germline loops: CDR1 SEHNR, CDR2 FQNEAQ (reference sequence). This CDR3 spans 15 amino acids. CDR3 sequence reads: CASSLGLGRMNEQFF. DNA of the CDR3: TGTGCCAGCAGCTTAGGACTAGGGAGAATGAATGAGCAGTTCTTC.

The chain couples TRBV7-9 to TRBJ1-2, with 8 bases identical to TRBD1. This CDR3 region has 15 residues. Germline lookup yields CDR1 SEHNR and CDR2 FQNEAQ (reference sequence). V lost 2 bases and J lost 4; bases outside the gene matches: 6. Here the CDR3 reads CASSLTTGAFYGYTF. In DNA, the CDR3 is TGTGCCAGCAGCTTAACGACAGGGGCTTTCTATGGCTACACCTTC.

The rearrangement joins TRBV28 to TRBJ2-7; tentatively, D is TRBD2 (6 bases). This CDR3 has 18 residues. V was cut by 2 bases and J by 0 bases, with 20 bases left in between. Germline CDR1 and CDR2: MDHEN and SYDVKM. CDR3 sequence reads: CASSLKTAGTLTSYEQYF. The CDR3 region has the DNA TGTGCCAGCAGTTTAAAAACCGCGGGAACCCTAACCTCCTACGAGCAGTACTTC.

V is TRBV25-1 and J is TRBJ1-2; no reliable D call. Per the germline V gene, CDR1 is MGHDK and CDR2 is SYGVNS. The CDR3 runs to 11 residues. V lost 3 bases, J lost 3 bases, and 2 bases lay in between. The CDR3 nucleotides are TGTGCCAGCAGTGACTACTATGGCTACACCTTC. As protein: CASSDYYGYTF.

This chain joins TRBV5-1 and TRBJ1-2; D is uncertain. Germline values: CDR1 SGHRS, CDR2 YFSETQ. The germline V and J ends were trimmed by 5 bases and 7 bases, with 18 bases remaining between them. This CDR3 is built from 14 residues. The chain's CDR3 is CASSFGRHSPGYTF. The CDR3 nucleotides read TGCGCCAGCAGTTTTGGACGGCACTCACCTGGCTACACCTTC.

The chain combines TRBV19 with TRBJ1-2; TRBD1 is a possible D gene (5 bases). The CDR3 is 13 amino acids. CDR1 is LNHDA and CDR2 is SQIVND in the germline V gene (reference sequence). Trimming pared 3 bases from V and 6 bases from J, leaving 11 bases between. CDR3 protein: CASSIYPGDGYTF. The CDR3 DNA is TGTGCCAGTAGTATTTATCCGGGGGATGGCTACACCTTC. The whole variable domain, filled in from reference TRBV19 and TRBJ1-2, reads DGGITQSPKYLFRKEGQNVTLSCEQNLNHDAMYWYRQDPGQGLRLIYYSQIVNDFQKGDIAEGYSVSREKKESFPLTVTSAQKNPTAFYLCASSIYPGDGYTFGSGTRLTVV.

V is TRBV30 and J is TRBJ2-3, with 9 bases identical to TRBD1. The CDR3 runs to 17 residues. Germline loops: CDR1 GTSNPN, CDR2 SVGIG (reference sequence). After removal of 1 base from V and 4 bases from J, the junction contained 12 bases not matched to a gene. Here the CDR3 DNA reads TGTGCCTGGAGTGACGCAGCGGGACAGGGTTGGGCAGATACGCAGTATTTT. Translated, it gives CAWSDAAGQGWADTQYF.

In this sample, this clone turned up once. V usage is TRBV27 and J usage is TRBJ2-7, with D possibly matching TRBD2 (6 bases). CDR3 size: 13 residues. The ends were cut back, 3 bases at V and 1 base at J, with 7 bases in the middle. Germline V gene lookup returns CDR1 MNHEY and CDR2 SMNVEV (reference sequence). CDR3 residues: CASSFRGSYEQYF. DNA for the CDR3: TGTGCCAGCAGTTTTCGGGGGTCCTACGAGCAGTACTTC.

This clone was seen a single time. The rearrangement uses TRBV21-1 and TRBJ2-7. TRBV21-1 is noted as a pseudogene. This CDR3 spans 15 amino acids. The chain's CDR3 is CASSKNVRRGNEQYF. CDR3 DNA: TGTGCCAGCAGCAAAAATGTCCGGCGTGGGAACGAGCAGTACTTC.